This T cell receptor (beta chain) was sequenced in a study of T cells in Graves' hyperthyroidism and ophthalmopathy. Amplification targeted TCR beta CDR3 regions from RNA transcripts. First-round RT-PCR targeting the TCR CDR3 was performed with the HTBI primer set. MiXCR was run by TCRdb on the multiplex PCR reads, yielding one entry per CDR3 protein. The data show under 250,000 distinct CDR3 sequences, roughly 18% seen once. Germline V gene lookup returns CDR1 SGHKS and CDR2 YYEKEE (reference sequence). V lost 0 bases to trimming and J lost 10 bases; unmatched junction nucleotides: 5. This CDR3 has 14 residues. This clonotype occurred many times.

Sequencing was performed on blood. The chain is built from TRBV5-5 and TRBJ2-1; TRBD1 matches 9 bases. This TCR derives from a middle-aged man with Graves' hyperthyroidism. The CDR3 coding sequence is TGTGCCAGCAGCTTGGCCTTTGGACAGGGGGAGCAGTTCTTC. It encodes CASSLAFGQGEQFF.